Sequencing of this TCR beta chain was carried out in a study of T cell responses to AZD1222 COVID-19 vaccine. Method: immunoSEQ multiplex PCR; TCRdb's copy keeps in-frame clones and lacks some. Of 100,000 or so clones in the sample, around 90% are singletons; the top ten hold roughly 9.2%. The CDR3 length is 13 residues. Germline lookup yields CDR1 SGHTA and CDR2 FQGTGA. Losses at the gene ends were 5 bases for V and 5 bases for J; bases not matched to a gene: 3. The receptor comes from an adult in good health. The sequencing used peripheral blood, collected on day 0 of AZD1222 vaccination. The chain joins TRBV7-3 to TRBJ2-5, with 9 bases matching TRBD2. The CDR3 is CASSLAGLETQYF. As DNA, the CDR3 is TGTGCCAGCAGCCTAGCGGGACTGGAGACCCAGTACTTC.